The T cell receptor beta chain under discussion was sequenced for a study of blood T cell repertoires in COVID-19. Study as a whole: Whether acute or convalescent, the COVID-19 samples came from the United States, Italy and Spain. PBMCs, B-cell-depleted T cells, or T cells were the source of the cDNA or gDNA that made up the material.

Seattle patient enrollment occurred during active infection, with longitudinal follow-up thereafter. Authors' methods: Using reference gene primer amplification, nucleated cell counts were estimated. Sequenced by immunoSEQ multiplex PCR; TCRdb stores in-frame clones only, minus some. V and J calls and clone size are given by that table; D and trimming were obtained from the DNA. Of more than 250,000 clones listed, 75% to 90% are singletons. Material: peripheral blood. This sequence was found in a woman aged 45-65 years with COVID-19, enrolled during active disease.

CDR3 nucleotide sequence: TGTGCCAGCTCACCGCGACAGTTACACACAGATACGCAGTATTTT. It yields the protein CASSPRQLHTDTQYF. This rearrangement joins TRBV18 to TRBJ2-3, with TRBD1 as a possible D gene (5 bases). Germline V gives CDR1 KGHSH, CDR2 LQKENI. This CDR3 has 15 amino acids. Trimming took off 3 bases at V and 2 bases at J, with 12 bases between the two ends.